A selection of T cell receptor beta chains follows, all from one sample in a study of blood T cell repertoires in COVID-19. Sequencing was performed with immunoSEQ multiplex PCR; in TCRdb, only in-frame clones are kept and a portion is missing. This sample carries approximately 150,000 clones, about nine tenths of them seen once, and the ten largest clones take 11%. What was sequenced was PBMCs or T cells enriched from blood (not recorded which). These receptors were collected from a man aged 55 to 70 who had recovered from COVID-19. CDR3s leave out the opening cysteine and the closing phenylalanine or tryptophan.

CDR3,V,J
AISDRGPTYEQY,TRBV10-3,TRBJ2-7
ASSTAGGFHEQY,TRBV19,TRBJ2-7
ASSLWTSGYNEQF,TRBV13,TRBJ2-1
ASSSTSQNTGELF,TRBV7-3,TRBJ2-2
ASSGQEYYGYT,TRBV12-3/TRBV12-4,TRBJ1-2
ASSADRGMGRLEQY,TRBV7-9,TRBJ2-7
ASSPQGLDSPLH,TRBV18,TRBJ1-6
STQEYNEQF,TRBV29-1,TRBJ2-1
ASSRGRQETQY,TRBV11-2,TRBJ2-5
ASSQAFQGIGELF,TRBV4-1,TRBJ2-2
ASSQGTTRGYT,TRBV4-1,TRBJ1-2
ASSVGAGGRVNEQF,TRBV2,TRBJ2-1
AIATGDQPQH,TRBV28,TRBJ1-5
ASSYKQVTEAF,TRBV27,TRBJ1-1
ASSETGSNSPLH,TRBV2,TRBJ1-6
ASSERGPSSYNSPLH,TRBV9,TRBJ1-6